The next 25 T cell receptor beta chains were all read from a single sample in a study of blood T cell repertoires in COVID-19. Sequencing was performed with immunoSEQ multiplex PCR; in TCRdb, only in-frame clones are kept and a portion is missing. Of about 140,000 clones listed, about 80% are singletons. Sequencing was done on a sample of peripheral blood. The receptors originated from a human donor in a cohort sampled during active COVID-19.

The CDR3 nucleotides read TGTGCCACCGGTATTGGCAGGGGGCGCGGAAACACTGAAGCTTTCTTT. It specifies CATGIGRGRGNTEAFF. The chain recombines TRBV19 with TRBJ1-1, with TRBD1 matching 8 bases. In germline, CDR1 is LNHDA, CDR2 SQIVND (reference sequence). The V segment lost 10 bases and the J segment 2 bases; nucleotides outside the gene matches: 15. The CDR3 has 16 amino acids.

The chain combines TRBV7-9 with TRBJ2-3; 8 positions agree with TRBD2. The CDR3 has 15 amino acids. V lost 5 bases, J lost 1 base, and 5 bases stayed unmatched. Looked up from germline, CDR1 is SEHNR and CDR2 is FQNEAQ (reference sequence). CDR3 in DNA: TGTGCCAGCAGCCCTTCTAGCGGGCGCACAGATACGCAGTATTTT. Its protein is CASSPSSGRTDTQYF.

The rearrangement joins TRBV28 to TRBJ2-2; 8 bases align to TRBD2. Trimming cost V 8 bases and J 2 bases; bases outside gene matches: 7. The CDR3 has 15 residues. Germline CDR1 and CDR2: MDHEN and SYDVKM. Here the CDR3 reads CASSGGRDNTGELFF. The CDR3 DNA follows: TGTGCCAGCTCGGGAGGGAGGGACAACACCGGGGAGCTGTTTTTT.

The chain uses TRBV2 and TRBJ1-5, with D tentatively TRBD1 (5 bases). CDR3 length: 14 amino acids. V lost 0 bases and J 9 bases, leaving 12 bases between the germline ends. The germline CDR1 and CDR2 sequences are SNHLY and FYNNEI. CDR3 DNA: TGTGCCAGCAGTGAAGCGGCAGGGATTTTGCCCCAGCATTTT. Amino acids: CASSEAAGILPQHF.

The chain uses TRBV21-1 and TRBJ2-2; the DNA was not used to check the table's D call, TRBD1. TRBV21-1 counts as a pseudogene. The CDR3 is 18 residues long. CDR3 in DNA: TGTGCCAGCAGCAAAGAACCAGGGGGCTTATCCAACACCGGGGAGCTGTTTTTT. Translating it yields CASSKEPGGLSNTGELFF.

The rearrangement joins TRBV28 to TRBJ1-5, with 11 bases that match TRBD1. Germline V gene sequence: CDR1 MDHEN, CDR2 SYDVKM. The CDR3 contains 15 residues. V lost 6 bases and J lost 4; bases outside the gene matches: 5. CDR3 protein: CASSLGTGGNQPQHF. In nucleotides, the CDR3 is TGTGCCAGCAGCTTGGGGACAGGGGGAAATCAGCCCCAGCATTTT.

A few counts support this clone. J is TRBJ2-4 and V is TRBV28, with TRBD1 matching over 9 bases. This CDR3 contains 18 residues. Germline V lookup: CDR1 MDHEN, CDR2 SYDVKM. Trimming took 5 bases from V and 0 from J; bases not matched to a gene: 11. The CDR3 region is CASSLIAGQGVAKNIQYF. For the CDR3, the DNA is TGTGCCAGCAGTCTCATCGCGGGACAGGGCGTAGCCAAAAACATTCAGTACTTC.

This clone was counted between two and nine times. V and J are TRBV29-1 and TRBJ2-7; TRBD2 might be the D (6 bases). This CDR3 contains 15 residues. In germline, CDR1 is SQVTM, CDR2 ANQGSEA. V lost 6 bases and J 7 bases, leaving 25 bases between the germline ends. As DNA, the CDR3 is TGCAGCGTCGTAGCCCAAGGGACTCCCGGGTGGGAGCAGTACTTC. Protein product: CSVVAQGTPGWEQYF.

The chain has TRBV27 and TRBJ2-3, with TRBD2 identical over 10 bases. The V segment lost 7 bases and the J segment 1 base; nucleotides outside the gene matches: 11. The CDR3 contains 17 residues. Germline lookup yields CDR1 MNHEY and CDR2 SMNVEV (reference sequence). The CDR3 reads CASTSRWTSGGTDTQYF. In DNA, the CDR3 is TGTGCCAGCACCTCACGGTGGACTAGCGGAGGCACAGATACGCAGTATTTT.

The J gene is TRBJ1-5, the V gene TRBV29-1; 9 bases line up with TRBD1. This CDR3 spans 14 amino acids. Looked up from germline, CDR1 is SQVTM and CDR2 is ANQGSEA. Trimming cost V 5 bases and J 4 bases; bases outside gene matches: 6. The CDR3 spells CSVSQGAVNQPQHF. CDR3 bases: TGCAGCGTTTCACAGGGGGCAGTAAATCAGCCCCAGCATTTT.

This clone was counted once. This chain joins TRBV7-2 and TRBJ2-3; 8 bases fit TRBD2. The CDR3 consists of 17 residues. The V gene end was trimmed by 0 bases and the J gene end by 2 bases; junction bases not matched to a gene: 7. Germline CDR1 and CDR2: SGHTA and FQGNSA. The CDR3 sequence is CASSLAAAGGPTDTQYF. DNA of the CDR3: TGTGCCAGCAGCTTAGCTGCGGCGGGGGGACCCACAGATACGCAGTATTTT.

The J gene is TRBJ1-5, the V gene TRBV3-1 (or the pseudogene TRBV3-2); TRBD1 is a possible D gene (5 bases). The CDR3 contains 13 residues. V lost 4 bases and J lost 2, with 6 bases in between. The germline CDR1 and CDR2 sequences are LGHDT and YNNKEL (reference sequence). The CDR3 region is CASSRGGNQPQHF. CDR3 nucleotide sequence: TGTGCCAGCAGCCGGGGGGGCAATCAGCCCCAGCATTTT.

The gene calls are TRBV27 and TRBJ1-3; D ambiguous. Germline loops: CDR1 MNHEY, CDR2 SMNVEV (reference sequence). CDR3 length: 14 residues. V gave up 10 bases and J gave up 2 bases, with 15 bases separating them. CDR3 in DNA: TGTGCCACCAGACGGTCAGGCACTGGAAACACCATATATTTT. Its protein product is CATRRSGTGNTIYF.

The CDR3 DNA reads as TGTGCCAGCAGCCTCGCGCCGGGGTTGAACACCGGGGAGCTGTTTTTT. It specifies CASSLAPGLNTGELFF. V and J are TRBV7-3 and TRBJ2-2, with D possibly TRBD2 on 5 matching bases. Germline assignment: CDR1 SGHTA and CDR2 FQGTGA. V lost 5 bases and J 1 base, leaving 14 bases between the germline ends. CDR3 length: 16 amino acids.

This sequence joins TRBV2 and TRBJ1-1; D possibly corresponds to TRBD1 (5 bases). Trimming left V 8 bases short and J 2 bases short, with 12 bases between. Germline assignment: CDR1 SNHLY and CDR2 FYNNEI. CDR3 length: 13 amino acids. Written as DNA, the CDR3 is TGTGCCAGCCGGCGGGGCCCTAACACTGAAGCTTTCTTT. Its protein is CASRRGPNTEAFF.

This clone has a handful of counts. Other DNA variants within this sample encode the same CDR3. V gene TRBV6-5 combines with J gene TRBJ1-1; D gene ambiguous. Germline V lookup: CDR1 MNHEY, CDR2 SVGAGI. The ends were cut back, 6 bases at V and 1 base at J, with 3 bases in the middle. The CDR3 spans 11 residues. The CDR3 loop reads CASRRNTEAFF. The CDR3 DNA is TGTGCCAGCAGGAGGAACACTGAAGCTTTCTTT.

The chain uses TRBV30 and TRBJ2-5; 11 nucleotides align to TRBD2. The germline V gene has CDR1 GTSNPN and CDR2 SVGIG (reference sequence). This CDR3 spans 18 amino acids. V trimming: 0 bases; J trimming: 3 bases; junction bases outside the gene matches: 12. The CDR3 region has the DNA TGTGCCTGGAGTGTAGGGGGTCTAGCGGGAGGTGGGAAAGAGACCCAGTACTTC. Encoded protein: CAWSVGGLAGGGKETQYF.

The rearrangement joins TRBV19 to TRBJ2-1; 8 bases agree with TRBD1. The CDR3 consists of 14 residues. V dropped 3 bases and J dropped 10; count of bases not matched to a gene: 8. CDR1 is LNHDA and CDR2 is SQIVND in the germline V gene (reference sequence). The CDR3 DNA reads TGTGCCAGTAGTATGGGCCAGGGGGCTTTAGAGCAGTTCTTC. It translates to CASSMGQGALEQFF.

CDR3 in DNA: TGTGCCAGCAGCACCCGACAGGGGTCGGCTGAGCAGTTCTTC. Protein: CASSTRQGSAEQFF. The rearrangement joins TRBV9 to TRBJ2-1; 8 bases fit TRBD1. V gave up 4 bases and J gave up 9 bases; unmatched junction bases: 9. Germline V gives CDR1 SGDLS, CDR2 YYNGEE. The CDR3 sequence is 14 residues long. Full variable domain (outside the CDR3, taken from reference TRBV9 and TRBJ2-1): DSGVTQTPKHLITATGQRVTLRCSPRSGDLSVYWYQQSLDQGLQFLIQYYNGEERAKGNILERFSAQQFPDLHSELNLSSLELGDSALYFCASSTRQGSAEQFFGPGTRLTVL.

V and J are TRBV21-1 and TRBJ2-5; the table calls TRBD1, which could not be checked here. TRBV21-1 is described as a pseudogene. The CDR3 extends over 15 amino acids. This CDR3 is CASSKAARGRETQYF. DNA for the CDR3: TGTGCCAGCAGCAAAGCCGCCAGGGGGCGCGAGACCCAGTACTTC.

The rearrangement links TRBV20-1 to TRBJ2-1, with D perhaps TRBD1 (7 bases). V lost 3 bases and J 2 bases, leaving 14 bases between the germline ends. The CDR3 spans 15 residues. Germline loops: CDR1 DFQATT, CDR2 SNEGSKA (reference sequence). CDR3 amino acids: CSASRAGQPYNEQFF. The CDR3 DNA is TGCAGTGCTAGTAGGGCGGGACAGCCCTACAATGAGCAGTTCTTC.

The chain has TRBV27 and TRBJ2-7; the match to TRBD1 covers 12 bases. There are 15 residues in the CDR3. V lost 5 bases, J lost 5 bases, and 7 bases stayed unmatched. Germline V gives CDR1 MNHEY, CDR2 SMNVEV (reference sequence). The CDR3 reads CASSVAGTGGNEQYF. CDR3 nucleotide sequence: TGTGCCAGCAGTGTAGCCGGGACAGGGGGCAACGAGCAGTACTTC.

The chain uses TRBV7-2 and TRBJ2-3; no clear D gene. This CDR3 is built from 11 residues. V lost 4 bases, J lost 3 bases, and 2 bases lay in between. Looked up from germline, CDR1 is SGHTA and CDR2 is FQGNSA. CDR3 in amino acids: CASSSTDTQYF. For the CDR3, the DNA is TGTGCCAGCAGCTCGACAGATACGCAGTATTTT.

This chain uses TRBV18 with TRBJ2-5, with D possibly TRBD2 on 6 matching bases. CDR1 and CDR2 from the germline V gene are KGHSH and LQKENI. V gave up 2 bases and J gave up 1 base, with 11 bases separating them. There are 15 residues in the CDR3. The CDR3 nucleotides read TGTGCCAGCTCACCAGGCGGGGCAATCCAAGAGACCCAGTACTTC. Translated: CASSPGGAIQETQYF.

The sample holds a few counts of this clone. The V and J genes are TRBV5-1 and TRBJ2-2; 7 bases are a match to TRBD1. There are 15 residues in the CDR3. In germline, CDR1 is SGHRS, CDR2 YFSETQ. V lost 0 bases, J lost 4 bases, and 3 bases stayed unmatched. The chain's CDR3 is CASSLVGQSTGELFF. The CDR3 coding sequence is TGCGCCAGCAGCTTGGTGGGACAGTCCACCGGGGAGCTGTTTTTT.